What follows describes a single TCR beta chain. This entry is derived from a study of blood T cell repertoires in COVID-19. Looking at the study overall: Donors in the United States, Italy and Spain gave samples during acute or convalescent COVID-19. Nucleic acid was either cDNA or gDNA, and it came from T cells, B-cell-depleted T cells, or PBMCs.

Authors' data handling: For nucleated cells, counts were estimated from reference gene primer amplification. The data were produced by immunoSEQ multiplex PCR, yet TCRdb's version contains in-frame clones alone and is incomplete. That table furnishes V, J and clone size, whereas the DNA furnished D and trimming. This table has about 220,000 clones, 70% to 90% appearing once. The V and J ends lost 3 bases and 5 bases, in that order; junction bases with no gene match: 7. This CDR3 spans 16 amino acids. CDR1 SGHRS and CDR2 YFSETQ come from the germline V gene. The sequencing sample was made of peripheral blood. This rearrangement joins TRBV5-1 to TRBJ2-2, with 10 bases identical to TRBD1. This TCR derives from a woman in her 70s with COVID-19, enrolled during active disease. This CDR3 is CASSSTPGQGTGELFF. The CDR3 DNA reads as TGCGCCAGCAGCTCTACCCCGGGACAGGGGACCGGGGAGCTGTTTTTT. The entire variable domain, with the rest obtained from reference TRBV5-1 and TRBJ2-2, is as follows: KAGVTQTPRYLIKTRGQQVTLSCSPISGHRSVSWYQQTPGQGLQFLFEYFSETQRNKGNFPGRFSGRQFSNSRSEMNVSTLELGDSALYLCASSSTPGQGTGELFFGEGSRLTVL.